These T cell receptor beta chains were read from a single sample in a study of blood T cells in healthy people across ages. In TCRdb, the 5' RACE reads were re-called with MiXCR into one record per CDR3 protein. This repertoire shows 650,000 to 700,000 distinct CDR3 sequences, around 50% found once; its top ten account for 13%. The sample comprised blood. Receptors originate from a woman aged 80 or over in good health. CDR3s include the opening cysteine and the closing phenylalanine or tryptophan. A D gene is named only where the DNA matches it firmly. Clone sizes are given selectively: once, few, many, or a class where the clone is expanded.

many,TRBJ2-3,TRBV21-1,NA,CASSKARVSTDTQYF,TGTGCCAGCAGCAAGGCTAGGGTTAGCACAGATACGCAGTATTTT
NA,TRBJ1-1,TRBV29-1,NA,CSVQRGPRNTEAFF,TGCAGCGTCCAAAGGGGACCGAGAAACACTGAAGCTTTCTTT
NA,TRBJ2-3,TRBV2,NA,CAGSLGADTQYF,TGTGCCGGGAGCCTCGGAGCGGATACGCAGTATTTT
NA,TRBJ1-6,TRBV7-2,NA,CASSPHRVRSYNSPLHF,TGTGCCAGCAGCCCGCACAGGGTTCGGTCCTATAATTCACCCCTCCACTTT
NA,TRBJ2-7,TRBV15,NA,CATSRDRQVYNEQYF,TGTGCCACCAGCAGAGACCGACAGGTCTACAATGAGCAGTACTTC
NA,TRBJ1-2,TRBV5-1,TRBD1,CASSLILGTAGVYGYTF,TGCGCCAGCAGCTTGATCCTCGGGACAGCTGGTGTCTATGGCTACACCTTC
few,TRBJ2-3,TRBV29-1,NA,CSVDDGDTQYF,TGCAGCGTTGACGATGGGGATACGCAGTATTTT
NA,TRBJ2-1,TRBV7-9,NA,CSSRVSYNEQFF,TGTTCCAGCAGGGTTTCGTACAATGAGCAGTTCTTC
many,TRBJ2-1,TRBV9,NA,CASSRLAQGNEQFF,TGTGCCAGCAGCAGACTGGCCCAAGGGAATGAGCAGTTCTTC
NA,TRBJ2-2,TRBV7-6,TRBD2,CASSLAASGVAGELFF,TGTGCCAGCAGCTTAGCGGCTAGCGGGGTCGCCGGGGAGCTGTTTTTT
many,TRBJ2-5,TRBV7-3,NA,CASSLTFQETQYF,TGTGCCAGCAGCTTAACGTTCCAAGAGACCCAGTACTTC
NA,TRBJ2-1,TRBV12-3/TRBV12-4,NA,CASRPGTGANNEQFF,TGTGCCAGCAGGCCCGGAACGGGGGCCAACAATGAGCAGTTCTTC
few,TRBJ2-7,TRBV7-9,TRBD1,CASSSDGTGDEQYF,TGTGCCAGCAGCTCCGATGGGACAGGGGACGAGCAGTACTTC
few,TRBJ1-2,TRBV30,TRBD1,CAWSHRDRGVVYTF,TGTGCCTGGAGCCACCGGGACAGGGGAGTCGTCTACACCTTC
NA,TRBJ2-1,TRBV19,NA,CASSIARGNSYNEQFF,TGTGCCAGTAGTATAGCGCGCGGGAACTCCTACAATGAGCAGTTCTTC
NA,TRBJ1-1,TRBV10-3,TRBD1,CAIGDRGEAFF,TGTGCCATCGGAGACAGGGGTGAAGCTTTCTTT
NA,TRBJ2-2,TRBV5-1,NA,CASSLGTPPGELFF,TGCGCCAGCAGCTTGGGAACCCCCCCCGGGGAGCTGTTTTTT
once,TRBJ2-3,TRBV5-1,NA,CASHTGDSTDTQYF,TGCGCCAGCCATACAGGCGACAGCACAGATACGCAGTATTTT
NA,TRBJ2-5,TRBV10-3,NA,CAISAGREETQYF,TGTGCCATCAGTGCGGGCAGGGAAGAGACCCAGTACTTC
many,TRBJ2-7,TRBV7-9,NA,CASSSGTFEQYF,TGTGCCAGCAGCTCTGGGACTTTCGAGCAGTACTTC
NA,TRBJ1-2,TRBV20-1,NA,CSAPDRSKSDSYGYTF,TGCAGTGCTCCTGACAGGAGTAAATCAGATAGCTATGGCTACACCTTC
NA,TRBJ2-7,TRBV27,NA,CASSFVQSEDYEQYF,TGTGCCAGCAGTTTCGTTCAGTCCGAAGACTACGAGCAGTACTTC
NA,TRBJ2-2,TRBV10-3,NA,CAINQGDTGELFF,TGTGCCATCAACCAGGGAGACACCGGGGAGCTGTTTTTT
NA,TRBJ1-2,TRBV12-3/TRBV12-4,NA,CASSSSPISYGYTF,TGTGCCAGCAGCTCCAGTCCAATCTCCTATGGCTACACCTTC
NA,TRBJ1-1,TRBV5-1,NA,CASSLRSTGENTEAFF,TGCGCCAGCAGCTTGCGGTCCACAGGCGAGAACACTGAAGCTTTCTTT
many,TRBJ2-5,TRBV5-4,TRBD1,CASSLVGGQDQETQYF,TGTGCCAGCAGCTTGGTGGGGGGACAGGACCAAGAGACCCAGTACTTC
NA,TRBJ1-1,TRBV12-3/TRBV12-4,TRBD1,CASRRQGKVTEAFF,TGTGCCAGCAGAAGACAGGGGAAGGTCACTGAAGCTTTCTTT
NA,TRBJ2-3,TRBV19,TRBD1,CASSIGQGETDTQYF,TGTGCCAGTAGTATTGGACAGGGGGAAACAGATACGCAGTATTTT
NA,TRBJ2-2,TRBV18,NA,CASSPSWSGPGELFF,TGTGCCAGCTCACCCTCCTGGTCCGGACCCGGGGAGCTGTTTTTT
NA,TRBJ2-3,TRBV11-2,TRBD1,CASSFKGTGARATQYF,TGTGCCAGCAGCTTTAAGGGGACAGGGGCAAGAGCTACGCAGTATTTT
few,TRBJ2-7,TRBV11-1,NA,CASSLMAGYSYEQYF,TGTGCCAGCAGCCTAATGGCAGGGTATTCCTACGAGCAGTACTTC